This T cell receptor (beta chain) was obtained from a study of CD8+CD57+ T cells in acquired aplastic anemia. Genomic DNA was employed as the template in profiling TCR beta VDJ and CDR3. TCRdb reanalysed the reads using MiXCR and keeps one entry per CDR3 protein. The sample yields 400,000 to 450,000 distinct CDR3 sequences, around 72% seen once. V was shortened by 5 bases and J by 6 bases, with 15 bases between the two germline ends. The CDR3 totals 14 residues. Material: sorted CD4+, CD8+, or CD8+CD57+ T cells (not recorded which) from PBMCs. The V and J genes are TRBV12-3 or TRBV12-4 and TRBJ2-3; either TRBD1 or TRBD2 may supply D (5 bases each). This receptor was obtained from a human donor in good health, serving as a control. CDR3 sequence (DNA): TGTGCCAGCAGTACCCGGGGTGGGGCGGATACGCAGTATTTT. Protein: CASSTRGGADTQYF.